This T cell receptor (beta chain) was captured by sequencing in a study of OX40 agonist ivuxolimab in advanced cancers. The CDR3 runs 15 residues. Germline CDR1 and CDR2: SGHAT and FQNNGV. V lost 1 base to trimming and J lost 4 bases, with 10 bases between them. TCRdb's table, derived via immunoSEQ multiplex PCR, lists solely in-frame clones and lacks some. Among some 100,000 clones listed, 80% to 90% were seen once. The sequence was obtained from an adult with an advanced solid tumor such as melanoma, head and neck, liver or kidney cancer. J is TRBJ1-4 and V is TRBV11-2; D gene ambiguous. This sample comprised CD4+ or CD8+ T cells sorted from blood, obtained in a trial of the OX40 agonist ivuxolimab. The CDR3 reads CASSLVGGFNEKLFF. The CDR3 DNA reads as TGTGCCAGCAGCTTAGTCGGCGGGTTTAATGAAAAACTGTTTTTT.